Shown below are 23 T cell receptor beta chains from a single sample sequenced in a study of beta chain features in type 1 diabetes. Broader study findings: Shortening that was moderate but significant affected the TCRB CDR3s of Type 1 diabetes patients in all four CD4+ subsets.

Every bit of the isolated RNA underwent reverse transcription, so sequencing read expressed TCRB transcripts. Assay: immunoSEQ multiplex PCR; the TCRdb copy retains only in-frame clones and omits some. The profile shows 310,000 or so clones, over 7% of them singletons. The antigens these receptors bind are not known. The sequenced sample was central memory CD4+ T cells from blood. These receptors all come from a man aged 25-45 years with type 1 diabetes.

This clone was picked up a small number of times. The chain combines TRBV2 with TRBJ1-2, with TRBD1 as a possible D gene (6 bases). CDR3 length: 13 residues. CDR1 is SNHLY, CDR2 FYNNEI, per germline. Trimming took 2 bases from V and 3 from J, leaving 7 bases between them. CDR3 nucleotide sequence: TGTGCCAGCAGTGAACAGGGGTACTATGGCTACACCTTC. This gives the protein CASSEQGYYGYTF.

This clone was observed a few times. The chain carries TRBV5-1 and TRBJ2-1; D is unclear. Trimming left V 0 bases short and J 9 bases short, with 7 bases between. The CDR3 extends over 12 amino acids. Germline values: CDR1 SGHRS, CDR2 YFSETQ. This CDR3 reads CASSLVVGEQFF. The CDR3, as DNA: TGCGCCAGCAGCTTGGTAGTGGGTGAGCAGTTCTTC.

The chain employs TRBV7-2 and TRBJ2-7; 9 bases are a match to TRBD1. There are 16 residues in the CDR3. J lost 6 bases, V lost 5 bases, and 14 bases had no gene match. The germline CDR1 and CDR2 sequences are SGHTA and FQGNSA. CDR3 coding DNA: TGTGCCAGCAGCCCCGAGGTTGGACAGGGGTCATCCGAGCAGTACTTC. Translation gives CASSPEVGQGSSEQYF. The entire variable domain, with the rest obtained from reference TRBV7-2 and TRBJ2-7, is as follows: GAGVSQSPSNKVTEKGKDVELRCDPISGHTALYWYRQSLGQGLEFLIYFQGNSAPDKSGLPSDRFSAERTGGSVSTLTIQRTQQEDSAVYLCASSPEVGQGSSEQYFGPGTRLTVT.

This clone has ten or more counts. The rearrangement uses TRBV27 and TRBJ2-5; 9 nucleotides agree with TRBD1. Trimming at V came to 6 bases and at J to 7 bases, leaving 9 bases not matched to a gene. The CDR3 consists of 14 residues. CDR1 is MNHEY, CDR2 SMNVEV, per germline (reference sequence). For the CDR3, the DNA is TGTGCCAGCAGCCGGACAGGGGATGAGGGGACCCAGTACTTC. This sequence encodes CASSRTGDEGTQYF.

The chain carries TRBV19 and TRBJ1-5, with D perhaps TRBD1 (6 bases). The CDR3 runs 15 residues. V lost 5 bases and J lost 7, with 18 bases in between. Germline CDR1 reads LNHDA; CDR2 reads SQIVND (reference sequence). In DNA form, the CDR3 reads TGTGCCAGTAGTTTCGCAGGGTTAGGGGGACAGCCCCAGCATTTT. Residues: CASSFAGLGGQPQHF.

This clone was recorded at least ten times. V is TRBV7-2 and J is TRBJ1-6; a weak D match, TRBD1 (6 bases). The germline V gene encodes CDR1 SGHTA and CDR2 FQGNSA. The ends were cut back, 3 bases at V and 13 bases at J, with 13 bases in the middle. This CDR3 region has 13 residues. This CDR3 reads CASSFGGAYPLHF. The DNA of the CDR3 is TGTGCCAGCAGCTTCGGGGGGGCCTACCCCCTCCACTTT.

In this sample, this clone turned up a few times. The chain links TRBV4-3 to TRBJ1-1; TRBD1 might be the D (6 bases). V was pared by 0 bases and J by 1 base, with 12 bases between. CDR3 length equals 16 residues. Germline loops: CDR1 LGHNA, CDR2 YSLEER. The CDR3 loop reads CASSQEPQGRNTEAFF. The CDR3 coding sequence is TGCGCCAGCAGCCAAGAGCCTCAGGGGCGGAACACTGAAGCTTTCTTT.

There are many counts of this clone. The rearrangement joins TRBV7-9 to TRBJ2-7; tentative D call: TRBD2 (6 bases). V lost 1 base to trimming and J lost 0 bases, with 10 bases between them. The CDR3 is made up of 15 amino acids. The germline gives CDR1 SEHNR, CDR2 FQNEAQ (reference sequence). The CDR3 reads CASSLGRASSYEQYF. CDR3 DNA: TGTGCCAGCAGCTTAGGGAGGGCTAGCTCCTACGAGCAGTACTTC.

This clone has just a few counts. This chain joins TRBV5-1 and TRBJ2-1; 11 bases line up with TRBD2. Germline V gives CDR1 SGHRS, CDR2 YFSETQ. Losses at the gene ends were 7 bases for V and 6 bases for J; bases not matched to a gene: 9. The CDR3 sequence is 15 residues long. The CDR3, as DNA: TGCGCCAGCCGTACGGGACTAGCGGAGAGCAATGAGCAGTTCTTC. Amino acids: CASRTGLAESNEQFF. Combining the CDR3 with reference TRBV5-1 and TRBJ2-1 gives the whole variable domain KAGVTQTPRYLIKTRGQQVTLSCSPISGHRSVSWYQQTPGQGLQFLFEYFSETQRNKGNFPGRFSGRQFSNSRSEMNVSTLELGDSALYLCASRTGLAESNEQFFGPGTRLTVL.

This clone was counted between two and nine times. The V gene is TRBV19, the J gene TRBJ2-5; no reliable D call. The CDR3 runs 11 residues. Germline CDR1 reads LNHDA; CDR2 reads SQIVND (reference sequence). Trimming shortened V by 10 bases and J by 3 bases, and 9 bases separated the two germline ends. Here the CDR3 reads CATKLEETQYF. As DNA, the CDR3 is TGTGCCACCAAGCTAGAAGAGACCCAGTACTTC.

CDR3 nucleotide sequence: TGCGCCAGCACCATAGCTCAGGGGGGAGATACGCAGTATTTT. It is translated as CASTIAQGGDTQYF. The chain carries TRBV5-1 and TRBJ2-3; the D gene is possibly TRBD1 (7 bases). V dropped 6 bases and J dropped 5 bases, with 16 bases sitting between them. Germline CDR1 reads SGHRS; CDR2 reads YFSETQ. This CDR3 is 14 amino acids long.

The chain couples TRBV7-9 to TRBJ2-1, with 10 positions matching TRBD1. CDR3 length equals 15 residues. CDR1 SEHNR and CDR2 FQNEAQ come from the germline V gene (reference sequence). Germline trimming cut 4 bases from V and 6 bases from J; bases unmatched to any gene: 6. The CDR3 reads CASSSTGGSINEQFF. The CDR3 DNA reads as TGTGCCAGCAGCTCGACAGGGGGCTCAATCAATGAGCAGTTCTTC.

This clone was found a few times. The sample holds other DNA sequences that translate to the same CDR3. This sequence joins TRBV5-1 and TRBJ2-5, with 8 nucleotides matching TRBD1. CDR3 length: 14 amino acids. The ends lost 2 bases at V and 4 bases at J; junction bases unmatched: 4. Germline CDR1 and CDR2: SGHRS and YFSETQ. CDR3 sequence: CASSLGQGGETQYF. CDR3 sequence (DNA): TGCGCCAGCAGCTTAGGACAGGGCGGAGAGACCCAGTACTTC.

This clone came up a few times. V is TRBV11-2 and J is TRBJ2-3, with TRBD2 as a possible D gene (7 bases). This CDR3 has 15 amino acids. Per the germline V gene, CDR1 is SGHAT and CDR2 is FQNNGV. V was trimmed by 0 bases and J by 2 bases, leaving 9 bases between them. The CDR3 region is CASSLDRGATDTQYF. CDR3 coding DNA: TGTGCCAGCAGCTTAGATCGGGGGGCCACAGATACGCAGTATTTT.

CDR3 amino acids: CAISQQMGGQGTDTQYF. The DNA of the CDR3 is TGTGCCATCAGTCAACAAATGGGCGGACAGGGCACAGATACGCAGTATTTT. J is TRBJ2-3 and V is TRBV10-3; TRBD1 matches at 7 bases. V dropped 5 bases and J dropped 1; count of bases not matched to a gene: 12. CDR3 length: 17 residues. Germline V gene sequence: CDR1 ENHRY, CDR2 SYGVKD.

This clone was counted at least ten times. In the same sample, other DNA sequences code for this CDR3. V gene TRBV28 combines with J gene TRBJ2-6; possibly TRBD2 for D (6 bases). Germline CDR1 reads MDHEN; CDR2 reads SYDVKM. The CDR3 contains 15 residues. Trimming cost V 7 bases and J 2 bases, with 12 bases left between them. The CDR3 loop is CASIPGGAGANVLTF. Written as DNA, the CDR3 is TGTGCCAGCATCCCTGGAGGGGCTGGGGCCAACGTCCTGACTTTC.

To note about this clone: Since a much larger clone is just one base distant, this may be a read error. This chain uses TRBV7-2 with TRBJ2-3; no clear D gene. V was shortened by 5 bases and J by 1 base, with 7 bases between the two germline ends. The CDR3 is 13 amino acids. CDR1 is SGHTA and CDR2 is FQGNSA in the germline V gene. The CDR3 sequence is CASSPRGTDTQYF. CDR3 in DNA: TGTGCCAGCAGCCCCCGCGGCACAGATACGCAGTATTTT.

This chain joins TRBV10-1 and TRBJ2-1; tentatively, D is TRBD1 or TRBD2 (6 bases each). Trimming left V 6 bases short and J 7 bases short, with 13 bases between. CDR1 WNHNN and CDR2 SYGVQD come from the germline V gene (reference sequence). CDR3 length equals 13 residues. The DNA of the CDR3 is TGCGCCAGCAGCCTAGGAGGGGGAAATGAGCAGTTCTTC. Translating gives CASSLGGGNEQFF.

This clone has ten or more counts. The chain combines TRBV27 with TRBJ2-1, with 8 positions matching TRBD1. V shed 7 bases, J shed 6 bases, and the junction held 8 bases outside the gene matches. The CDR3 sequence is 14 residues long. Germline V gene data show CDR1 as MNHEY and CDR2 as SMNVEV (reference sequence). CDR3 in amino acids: CASTWTGFGNEQFF. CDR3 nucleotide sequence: TGTGCCAGCACGTGGACAGGGTTCGGCAATGAGCAGTTCTTC.

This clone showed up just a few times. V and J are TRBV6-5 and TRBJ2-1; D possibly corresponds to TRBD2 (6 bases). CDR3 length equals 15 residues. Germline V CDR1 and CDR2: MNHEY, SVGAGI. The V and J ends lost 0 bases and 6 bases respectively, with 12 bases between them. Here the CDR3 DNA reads TGTGCCAGCAGTTACTCTATTCGGGGGTCCAATGAGCAGTTCTTC. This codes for CASSYSIRGSNEQFF.

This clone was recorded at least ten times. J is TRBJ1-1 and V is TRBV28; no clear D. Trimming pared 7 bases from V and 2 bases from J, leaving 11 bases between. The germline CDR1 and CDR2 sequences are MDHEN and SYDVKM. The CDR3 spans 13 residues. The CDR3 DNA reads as TGTGCCAGCATGCCCGGAGCAAACACTGAAGCTTTCTTT. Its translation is CASMPGANTEAFF.

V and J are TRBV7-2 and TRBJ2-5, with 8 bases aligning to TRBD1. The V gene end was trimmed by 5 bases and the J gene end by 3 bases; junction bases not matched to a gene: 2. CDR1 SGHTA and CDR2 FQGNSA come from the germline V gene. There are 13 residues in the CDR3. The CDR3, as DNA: TGTGCCAGCAGCCGGACAGGGAAAGAGACCCAGTACTTC. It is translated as CASSRTGKETQYF.

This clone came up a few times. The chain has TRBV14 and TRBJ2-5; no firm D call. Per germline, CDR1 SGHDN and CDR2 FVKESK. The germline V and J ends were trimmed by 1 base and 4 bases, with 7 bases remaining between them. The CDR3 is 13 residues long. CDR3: CASSQVRSETQYF. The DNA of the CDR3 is TGTGCCAGCAGCCAAGTTCGCTCAGAGACCCAGTACTTC.